The 7 T cell receptor beta chains in this list originate from one sample, sequenced in a study of blood T cell repertoires in COVID-19. Here immunoSEQ multiplex PCR was the method, and the copy in TCRdb shows in-frame clones only, minus some. There are about 320,000 clones in the sample; roughly 90% occur only once, and roughly 2.5% lies in the top ten. Sequencing input: PBMCs or T cells enriched from blood (not recorded which). Source of these receptors: a man aged 60 to 75 who had recovered from COVID-19.

The chain joins TRBV20-1 to TRBJ2-1; no definite D call. Between the trimmed V and J ends, which lost 6 bases and 6 bases, there was a span of 9 bases. Germline V CDR1 and CDR2: DFQATT, SNEGSKA (reference sequence). The CDR3 is made up of 11 amino acids. The CDR3 DNA reads as TGCAGTGCGCATCTATTCAATGAGCAGTTCTTC. Amino acids: CSAHLFNEQFF.

In this sample, this clone turned up once. This rearrangement joins TRBV3-1 (or the pseudogene TRBV3-2) to TRBJ1-1; maybe TRBD1 (5 bases). V shed 0 bases and J shed 4 bases, with 21 bases lying between them. The CDR3 extends over 18 amino acids. Germline V gene lookup returns CDR1 LGHDT and CDR2 YNNKEL (reference sequence). CDR3 DNA: TGTGCCAGCAGCCAAGATTTGGTGAACAGGCAAGCCGTCACTGAAGCTTTCTTT. Translating gives CASSQDLVNRQAVTEAFF.

Turning to this clone: Other DNA sequences of this sample code for an identical CDR3. The rearrangement joins TRBV19 to TRBJ1-1; D is unclear. V was pared by 1 base and J by 1 base, with 7 bases between. This CDR3 comprises 14 residues. Germline CDR1 reads LNHDA; CDR2 reads SQIVND (reference sequence). DNA for the CDR3: TGTGCCAGTAGTATAGGGAGGGCGAACACTGAAGCTTTCTTT. Translation gives CASSIGRANTEAFF.

The rearrangement uses TRBV13 and TRBJ1-3, with D maybe TRBD1 (6 bases). V lost 3 bases to trimming and J lost 1 base, with 16 bases between them. Germline-derived CDR1 and CDR2 are PRHDT and FYEKMQ (reference sequence). The CDR3 runs to 17 residues. CDR3 DNA sequence: TGTGCCAGCAGCTTTTACTCCTCAGGACAGTCTGGAAACACCATATATTTT. Translated: CASSFYSSGQSGNTIYF.

The chain has TRBV11-2 and TRBJ1-2, with 10 bases matching TRBD1. The V gene's germline CDR1 is SGHAT and CDR2 FQNNGV. Trimming removed 5 bases from V and 6 bases from J; junction bases left unmatched: 3. The CDR3 contains 13 residues. The CDR3 protein is CASSPDRGHGYTF. The CDR3 nucleotides are TGTGCCAGCAGCCCAGACAGGGGGCATGGCTACACCTTC.

The genes are TRBV3-1 (or the pseudogene TRBV3-2) and TRBJ1-6, with D possibly TRBD1 on 5 matching bases. Germline V gives CDR1 LGHDT, CDR2 YNNKEL (reference sequence). The ends were cut back, 2 bases at V and 6 bases at J, with 11 bases in the middle. This CDR3 spans 15 amino acids. In DNA form, the CDR3 reads TGTGCCAGCAGCCAACAGGGCCTGGGTAATTCACCCCTCCACTTT. It codes for CASSQQGLGNSPLHF.

V gene TRBV7-2 combines with J gene TRBJ2-1, with D possibly TRBD2 on 6 matching bases. V shed 1 base and J shed 7 bases, with 11 bases lying between them. The CDR3 has 14 amino acids. Germline CDR1 reads SGHTA; CDR2 reads FQGNSA. The CDR3 spells CASSLGLGRNEQFF. The DNA of the CDR3 is TGTGCCAGCAGCTTAGGACTAGGTAGGAATGAGCAGTTCTTC.